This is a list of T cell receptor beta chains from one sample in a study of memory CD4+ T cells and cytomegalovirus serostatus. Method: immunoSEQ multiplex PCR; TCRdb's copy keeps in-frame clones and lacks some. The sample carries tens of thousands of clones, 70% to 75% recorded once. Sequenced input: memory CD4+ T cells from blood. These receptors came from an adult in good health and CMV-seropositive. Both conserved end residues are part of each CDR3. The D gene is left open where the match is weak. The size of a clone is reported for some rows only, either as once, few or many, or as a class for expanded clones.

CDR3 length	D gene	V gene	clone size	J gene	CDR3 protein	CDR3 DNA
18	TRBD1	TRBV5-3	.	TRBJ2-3	CARSLAMSGQGRTDTQYF	TGTGCCAGAAGCTTGGCAATGTCAGGACAGGGGAGGACAGATACGCAGTATTTT
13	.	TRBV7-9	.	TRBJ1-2	CASSSGSLGGYTF	TGTGCCAGCAGCTCCGGTTCTCTGGGGGGCTACACCTTC
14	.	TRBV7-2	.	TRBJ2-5	CASSLSSTQETQYF	TGTGCCAGCAGCCTATCTAGCACTCAAGAGACCCAGTACTTC
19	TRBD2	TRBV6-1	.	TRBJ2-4	CASSEAQLSGRLAKNIQYF	TGTGCCAGCAGTGAAGCGCAGCTTAGCGGGAGACTAGCCAAAAACATTCAGTACTTC
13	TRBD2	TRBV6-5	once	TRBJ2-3	CASSPGGPNTQYF	TGTGCCAGCAGCCCGGGGGGTCCGAATACGCAGTATTTT
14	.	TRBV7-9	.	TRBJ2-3	CASSLGGDGDTQYF	TGTGCCAGCAGCTTAGGTGGGGACGGAGATACGCAGTATTTT
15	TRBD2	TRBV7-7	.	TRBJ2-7	CASSLSPGGLNEQYF	TGTGCTAGCAGCTTGTCCCCGGGGGGGTTGAACGAGCAGTACTTC
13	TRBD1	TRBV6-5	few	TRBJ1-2	CASSTGTDNGYTF	TGTGCCAGCAGCACTGGGACAGATAATGGCTACACCTTC
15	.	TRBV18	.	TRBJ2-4	CASSPSMGAKNIQYF	TGTGCCAGCTCGCCAAGTATGGGAGCCAAAAACATTCAGTACTTC
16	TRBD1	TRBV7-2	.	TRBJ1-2	CASSTRGQGKAYGYTF	TGTGCCAGCAGCACCAGGGGACAGGGGAAGGCCTATGGCTACACCTTC
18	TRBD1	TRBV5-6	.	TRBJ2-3	CASSLALGTGDITDTQYF	TGTGCCAGCAGCTTGGCCCTGGGGACAGGGGATATCACAGATACGCAGTATTTT
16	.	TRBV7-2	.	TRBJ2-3	CASSFVAHKPTDTQYF	TGTGCCAGCAGCTTCGTGGCCCACAAACCCACAGATACGCAGTATTTT
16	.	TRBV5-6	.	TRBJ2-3	CASSLARGYSTDTQYF	TGTGCCAGCAGCTTGGCTCGGGGCTATAGCACAGATACGCAGTATTTT
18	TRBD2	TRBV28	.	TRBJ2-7	CASSLNSGTSPTSYEQYF	TGTGCCAGCAGTTTGAACTCCGGGACTAGCCCCACTTCCTACGAGCAGTACTTC
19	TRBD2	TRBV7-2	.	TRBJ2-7	CASSLVAGRREIGHYEQYF	TGTGCCAGCAGCTTAGTAGCGGGACGCCGGGAGATCGGGCACTACGAGCAGTACTTC
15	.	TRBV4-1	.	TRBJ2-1	CASSQPTGYPFEQFF	TGCGCCAGCAGCCAACCTACAGGGTACCCCTTTGAGCAGTTCTTC
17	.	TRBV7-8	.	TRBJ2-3	CASSLGAVGESTDTQYF	TGTGCCAGCAGCTTAGGGGCGGTCGGGGAGAGCACAGATACGCAGTATTTT
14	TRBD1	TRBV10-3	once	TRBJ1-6	CAISDGRGASPLHF	TGTGCCATCAGTGACGGCAGGGGGGCCTCACCCCTCCACTTT
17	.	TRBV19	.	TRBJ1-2	CASSIEPEAGTTYGYTF	TGTGCCAGTAGTATAGAACCCGAGGCCGGGACAACCTATGGCTACACCTTC
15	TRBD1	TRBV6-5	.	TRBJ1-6	CASSSDRVGNSPLHF	TGTGCCAGCAGTTCCGACAGGGTAGGCAATTCACCCCTCCACTTT
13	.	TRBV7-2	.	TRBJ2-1	CASSLSRANEQFF	TGTGCCAGCAGCTTAAGCAGGGCCAATGAGCAGTTCTTC
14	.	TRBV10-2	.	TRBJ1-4	CASSESIGDGELFF	TGCGCCAGCAGTGAGTCGATAGGGGACGGGGAACTGTTTTTT
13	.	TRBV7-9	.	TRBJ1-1	CASSLAVVGEAFF	TGTGCCAGCAGCTTAGCCGTGGTTGGCGAAGCTTTCTTT
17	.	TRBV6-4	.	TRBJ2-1	CASSDTGRTSSYNEQFF	TGTGCCAGCAGTGACACGGGGCGGACGAGCTCCTACAATGAGCAGTTCTTC